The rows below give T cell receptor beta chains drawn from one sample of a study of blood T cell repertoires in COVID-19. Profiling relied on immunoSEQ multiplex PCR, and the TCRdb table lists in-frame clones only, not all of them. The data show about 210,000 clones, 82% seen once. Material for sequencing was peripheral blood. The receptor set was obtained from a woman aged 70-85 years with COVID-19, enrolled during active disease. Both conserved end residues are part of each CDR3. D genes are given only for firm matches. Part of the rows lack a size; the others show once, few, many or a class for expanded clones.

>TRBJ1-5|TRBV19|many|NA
TGTGCCAGTATCGACAGTAACCCGAATCAGCCCCAGCATTTT
CASIDSNPNQPQHF
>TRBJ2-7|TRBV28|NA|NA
TGTGCCAGCAGTTTTTCACAGATCCACTCCTACGAGCAGTACTTC
CASSFSQIHSYEQYF
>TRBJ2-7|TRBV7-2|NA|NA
TGTGCCAGCAGCCCTTACGGAGGCCTCTACGAGCAGTACTTC
CASSPYGGLYEQYF
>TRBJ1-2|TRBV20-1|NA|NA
TGCAGTGCTAGATCTCGCTATGGCTACACCTTC
CSARSRYGYTF
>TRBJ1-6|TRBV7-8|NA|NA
TGTGCCAGCAGCTTAGGGGCTACTGCCAGCTCCTATAATTCACCCCTCCACTTT
CASSLGATASSYNSPLHF
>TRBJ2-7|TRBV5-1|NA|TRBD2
TGCGCCAGCAGCTCGACTAGCGGGCCCTACGAGCAGTACTTC
CASSSTSGPYEQYF
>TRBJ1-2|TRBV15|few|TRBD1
TGTGCCACCAGCGACCCCTCTGCCGGGACAGCCTTGAGGTACACCTTC
CATSDPSAGTALRYTF
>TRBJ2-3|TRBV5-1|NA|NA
TGCGCCAGCAGCTCCGCGAGAGGGGATACGCAGTATTTT
CASSSARGDTQYF
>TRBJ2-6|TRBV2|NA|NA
TGTGCCAGCAGTGAATACGGGGCTGGGGCCAACGTCCTGACTTTC
CASSEYGAGANVLTF
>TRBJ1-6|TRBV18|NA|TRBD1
TGTGCCAGCTCACCCCTCGATACCATGACAGGGGGAAACAATAATTCACCCCTCCACTTT
CASSPLDTMTGGNNNSPLHF
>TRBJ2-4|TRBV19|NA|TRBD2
TGTGCCAGTAGCCAAAGCTCTCCTCAGGGACTAGCTGTGGGGTTGAACATTCAGTACTTC
CASSQSSPQGLAVGLNIQYF
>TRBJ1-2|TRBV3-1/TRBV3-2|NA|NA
TGTGCCAGCAGCCACCGAAGCCGGGAGCAGCCTAACTATGGCTACACCTTC
CASSHRSREQPNYGYTF
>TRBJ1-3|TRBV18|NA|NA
TGTGCCAGCTCACCAGACAGAACCTCTGGAAACACCATATATTTT
CASSPDRTSGNTIYF
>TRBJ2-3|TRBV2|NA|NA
TGTGCCAGCACGAGGGGGTTAACAGATACGCAGTATTTT
CASTRGLTDTQYF
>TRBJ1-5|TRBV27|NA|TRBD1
TGTGCCAGCAGTTTAGGAGGGGGCGTTCAGCCCCAGCATTTT
CASSLGGGVQPQHF
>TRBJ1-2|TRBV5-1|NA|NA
TGCGCCAGCAGCTTGAGAGTGGGGGCGCAGGCGGACTCCCGAAACTATGGCTACACCTTC
CASSLRVGAQADSRNYGYTF
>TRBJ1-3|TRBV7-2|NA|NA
TGTGCCAGCACCGCAGGTGCGGGAAACACCATATATTTT
CASTAGAGNTIYF
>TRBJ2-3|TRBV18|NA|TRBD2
TGTGCCAGCTCACCGGGGGCTAGCGGGATAACAGATACGCAGTATTTT
CASSPGASGITDTQYF
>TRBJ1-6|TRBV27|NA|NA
TGTGCCAGCAGCACCGGGATATATTCACCCCTCCACTTT
CASSTGIYSPLHF
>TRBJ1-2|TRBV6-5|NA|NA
TGTGCCAGCAGCCCGAGGGGGGGAACAAACTATGGCTACACCTTC
CASSPRGGTNYGYTF
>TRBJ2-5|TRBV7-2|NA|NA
TGTGCCAGCAGCTTAGGGGTAGGGGGTACTGGGGAGACCCAGTACTTC
CASSLGVGGTGETQYF
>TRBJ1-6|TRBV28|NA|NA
TGTGCCAGCAGAACTCAGGGCCGTCTCTATAATTCACCCCTCCACTTT
CASRTQGRLYNSPLHF
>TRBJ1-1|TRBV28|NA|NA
TGTGCCAGCAGTCTCCAGGAGAACACTGAAGCTTTCTTT
CASSLQENTEAFF
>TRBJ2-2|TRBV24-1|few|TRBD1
TGTGCCACCAGTGACGACAGGGGGCGGACCGGGGAGCTGTTTTTT
CATSDDRGRTGELFF
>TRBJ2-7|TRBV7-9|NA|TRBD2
TGTGCCAGCAGCTCCCATAGCGGGAGTCCCAGGGAGCAGTACTTC
CASSSHSGSPREQYF
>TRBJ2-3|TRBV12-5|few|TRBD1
TGTGCTAGTGGTCTAGGGACAGGGGGTAGGGCAGATACGCAGTATTTT
CASGLGTGGRADTQYF
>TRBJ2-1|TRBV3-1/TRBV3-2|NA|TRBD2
TGTGCCAGCAGCCAAGAAGTGGTTCTAGCGGGAGCCCACAATGAGCAGTTCTTC
CASSQEVVLAGAHNEQFF
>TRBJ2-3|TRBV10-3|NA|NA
TGTGCCATCAGAGGAGGGCCTAGCACAGATACGCAGTATTTT
CAIRGGPSTDTQYF
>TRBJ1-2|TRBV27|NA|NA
TGTGCCAGCAAGGAGGGGTTGAGTGGCTACACCTTC
CASKEGLSGYTF
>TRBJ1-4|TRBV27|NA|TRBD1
TGTGCCAGCAGTTTAAGGTTTCCCGGACAGGGGGAACTGTTTTTT
CASSLRFPGQGELFF
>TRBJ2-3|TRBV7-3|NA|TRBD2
TGTGCCAGCAGCTTAAGTCTAGCGGGAGCTGATACGCAGTATTTT
CASSLSLAGADTQYF
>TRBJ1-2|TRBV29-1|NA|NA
TGCAGCGTTGAGGCAGGACAGAAGGGTTATGGCTACACCTTC
CSVEAGQKGYGYTF
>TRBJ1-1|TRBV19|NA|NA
TGTGCCAGTAGTATAGGGACAGTAATGAACACTGAAGCTTTCTTT
CASSIGTVMNTEAFF
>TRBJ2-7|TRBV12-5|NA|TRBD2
TGTGCTAGTGCTCCCGGGACTAGCGGGGGACCCTCGACCTACGAGCAGTACTTC
CASAPGTSGGPSTYEQYF
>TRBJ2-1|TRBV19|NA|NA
TGTGCCAGTAGTCACCCAGGCCGTAGCTCCTACAATGAGCAGTTCTTC
CASSHPGRSSYNEQFF
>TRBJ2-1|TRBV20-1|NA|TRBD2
TGCAGTTTAGCGGGGGACAATGAGCAGTTCTTC
CSLAGDNEQFF
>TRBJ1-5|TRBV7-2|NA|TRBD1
TGTGCCAGCAGCTTAGGACAGGGAGGACAGCCCCAGCATTTT
CASSLGQGGQPQHF
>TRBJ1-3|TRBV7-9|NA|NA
TGTGCCAGCAGCTTATCCCAGGGGAGCTCTGGAAACACCATATATTTT
CASSLSQGSSGNTIYF
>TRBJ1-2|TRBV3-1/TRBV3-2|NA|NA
TGTGCCAGCAGCCAAGGGCCAGGCTATGGCTACACCTTC
CASSQGPGYGYTF
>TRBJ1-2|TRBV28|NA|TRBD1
TGTGCCAGCAGCCCGGGACAGGGGAACTATGGCTACACCTTC
CASSPGQGNYGYTF
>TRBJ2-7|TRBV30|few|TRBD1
TGTGCCTGGGGGACAGGGGGCTACGAGCAGTACTTC
CAWGTGGYEQYF
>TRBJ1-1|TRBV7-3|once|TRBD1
TGTGCCAGCAGCTCGCTGGGACAGCTTAACACTGAAGCTTTCTTT
CASSSLGQLNTEAFF
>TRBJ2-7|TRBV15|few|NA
TGTGCCACCAGCAGAGGAGGCAGCAACTACGAGCAGTACTTC
CATSRGGSNYEQYF
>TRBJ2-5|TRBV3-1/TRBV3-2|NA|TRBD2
TGTGCCAGCAGCTTGGGACTAGCGGGAGAAGTGGCCGGGGAGACCCAGTACTTC
CASSLGLAGEVAGETQYF
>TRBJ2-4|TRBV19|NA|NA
TGTGCCAGTAGTATTGTGCGGGGAAACATTCAGTACTTC
CASSIVRGNIQYF
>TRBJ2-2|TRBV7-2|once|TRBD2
TGTGCCAGCAGCTCGACTAGCCAGCCGGCCGGGGAGCTGTTTTTT
CASSSTSQPAGELFF